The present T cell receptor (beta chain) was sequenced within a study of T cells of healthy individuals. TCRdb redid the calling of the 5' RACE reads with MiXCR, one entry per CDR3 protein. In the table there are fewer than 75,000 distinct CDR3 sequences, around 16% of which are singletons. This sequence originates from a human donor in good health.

The CDR3 loop reads CASSFRTGSRTDTQYF. CDR3 nucleotide sequence: TGTGCCAGCAGCTTTAGGACAGGGAGTAGAACAGATACGCAGTATTTT. The V call is TRBV7-9, the J call TRBJ2-3; 8 bases map to TRBD1. Unmatched junction bases numbered 8, after V lost 3 bases and J lost 3 bases. The germline CDR1 and CDR2 sequences are SEHNR and FQNEAQ (reference sequence). The CDR3 runs 16 residues.